This TCR beta chain appears in the sequencing data of a study of memory CD4+ T cells and cytomegalovirus serostatus. The sort gate was single viable CD3+CD4+CD8-CD45RO+ cells for memory CD4+ T cells. Overall study findings and caveats: The CMV-associated TCR signature appears largely within the CD4+ memory repertoire. About 40% of the roughly 160 known CMV-associated TCRbeta sequences appeared in CD4+ memory.

Points on this clone: What it binds is unknown.

Methods used by the authors: After removing out-of-frame reads, around 2,100,000 distinct TCRbeta sequences remained. Profiled with immunoSEQ multiplex PCR; TCRdb holds only in-frame clones, not every one. That table supplies the V and J calls and clone size; D and trimming were determined from the DNA. Of approximately 40,000 clones in the sample, 76% were seen once. The origin of this receptor is an adult in good health and CMV-seronegative. Material for sequencing was memory CD4+ T cells from blood.

The CDR3 loop reads CASSPGTGTGANVLTF. The CDR3 DNA reads as TGTGCCAGCTCACCTGGGACAGGGACTGGGGCCAACGTCCTGACTTTC. This chain uses TRBV18 with TRBJ2-6; 9 nucleotides match TRBD1. The CDR3 length is 16 residues. The germline gives CDR1 KGHSH, CDR2 LQKENI. Germline trimming cut 3 bases from V and 2 bases from J; bases unmatched to any gene: 2.